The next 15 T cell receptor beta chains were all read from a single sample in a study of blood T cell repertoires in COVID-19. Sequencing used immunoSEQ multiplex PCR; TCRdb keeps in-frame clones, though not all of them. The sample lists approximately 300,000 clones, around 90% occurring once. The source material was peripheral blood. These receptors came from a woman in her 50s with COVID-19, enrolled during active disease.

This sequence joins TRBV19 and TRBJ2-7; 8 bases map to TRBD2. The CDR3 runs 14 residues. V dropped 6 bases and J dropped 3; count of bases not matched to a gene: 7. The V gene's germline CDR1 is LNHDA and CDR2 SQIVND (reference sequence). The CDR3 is CASSRGTRHYEQYF. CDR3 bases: TGTGCCAGTAGCCGGGGGACTAGACACTACGAGCAGTACTTC.

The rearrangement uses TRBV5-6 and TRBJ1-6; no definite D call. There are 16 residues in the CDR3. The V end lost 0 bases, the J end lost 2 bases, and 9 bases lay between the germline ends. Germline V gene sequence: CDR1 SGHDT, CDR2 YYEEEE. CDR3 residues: CASSLEPEAYNSPLHF. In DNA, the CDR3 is TGTGCCAGCAGCTTGGAACCGGAGGCCTATAATTCACCCCTCCACTTT.

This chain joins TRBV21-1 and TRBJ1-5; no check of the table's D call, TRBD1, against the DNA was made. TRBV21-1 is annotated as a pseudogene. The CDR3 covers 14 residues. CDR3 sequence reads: CASSKQGANQPQHF. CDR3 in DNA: TGTGCCAGCAGCAAACAGGGGGCAAATCAGCCCCAGCATTTT.

This CDR3 reads CASSVGGGPGQETQYF. In nucleotides, the CDR3 is TGTGCCAGCAGCGTGGGCGGGGGGCCTGGCCAAGAGACCCAGTACTTC. J is TRBJ2-5 and V is TRBV7-8; 8 positions agree with TRBD2. The CDR3 runs to 16 residues. CDR1 is SGHVS, CDR2 FQNEAQ, per germline. Losses at the gene ends were 5 bases for V and 1 base for J; bases not matched to a gene: 9.

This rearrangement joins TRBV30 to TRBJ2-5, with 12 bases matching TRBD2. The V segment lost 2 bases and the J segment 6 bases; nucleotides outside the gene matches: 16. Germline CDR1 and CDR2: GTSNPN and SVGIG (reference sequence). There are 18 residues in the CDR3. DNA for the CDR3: TGTGCCTGGAGTAGCCTAGCGGGAGGGCCAGGCTTATTTAAGACCCAGTACTTC. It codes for CAWSSLAGGPGLFKTQYF.

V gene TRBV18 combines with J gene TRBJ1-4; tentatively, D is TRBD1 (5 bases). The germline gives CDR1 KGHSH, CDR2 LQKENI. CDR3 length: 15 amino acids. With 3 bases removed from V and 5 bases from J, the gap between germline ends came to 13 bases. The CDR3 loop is CASSPSARGNEKLFF. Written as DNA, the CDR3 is TGTGCCAGCTCACCGAGTGCCCGGGGGAATGAAAAACTGTTTTTT.

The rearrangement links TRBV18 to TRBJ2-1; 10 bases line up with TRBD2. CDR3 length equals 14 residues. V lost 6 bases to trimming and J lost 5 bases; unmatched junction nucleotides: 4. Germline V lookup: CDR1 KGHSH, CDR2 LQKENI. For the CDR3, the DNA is TGTGCCAGCTCCCGGGGACTAGCGCACAATGAGCAGTTCTTC. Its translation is CASSRGLAHNEQFF.

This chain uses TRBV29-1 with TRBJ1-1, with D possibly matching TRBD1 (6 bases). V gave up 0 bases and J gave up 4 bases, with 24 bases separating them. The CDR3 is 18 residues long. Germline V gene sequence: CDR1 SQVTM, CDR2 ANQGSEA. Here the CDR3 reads CSVEDEAPGHKPGTEAFF. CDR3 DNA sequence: TGCAGCGTTGAAGATGAGGCCCCGGGACACAAACCTGGCACTGAAGCTTTCTTT.

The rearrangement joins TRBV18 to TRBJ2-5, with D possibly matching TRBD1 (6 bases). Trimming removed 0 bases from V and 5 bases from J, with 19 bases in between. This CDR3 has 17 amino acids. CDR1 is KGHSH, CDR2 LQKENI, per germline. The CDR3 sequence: CASSPPGSTLRGETQYF. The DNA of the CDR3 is TGTGCCAGCTCACCACCGGGTTCAACACTAAGGGGGGAGACCCAGTACTTC.

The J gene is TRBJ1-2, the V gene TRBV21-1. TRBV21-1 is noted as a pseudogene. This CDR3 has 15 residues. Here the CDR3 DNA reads TGTGCCAGCAGCAATACCGGGAATGTTCGTTATGGCTACACCTTC. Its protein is CASSNTGNVRYGYTF.

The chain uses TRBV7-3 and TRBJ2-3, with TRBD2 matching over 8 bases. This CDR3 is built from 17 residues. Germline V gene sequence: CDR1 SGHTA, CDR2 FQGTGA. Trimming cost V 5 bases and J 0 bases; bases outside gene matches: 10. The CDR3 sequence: CASSPIGIAGSTDTQYF. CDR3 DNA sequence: TGTGCCAGCAGCCCTATAGGGATAGCGGGAAGCACAGATACGCAGTATTTT.

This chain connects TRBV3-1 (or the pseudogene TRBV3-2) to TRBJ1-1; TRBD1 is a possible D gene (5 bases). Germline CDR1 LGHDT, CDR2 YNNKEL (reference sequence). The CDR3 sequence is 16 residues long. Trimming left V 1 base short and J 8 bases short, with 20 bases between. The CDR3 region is CASSQALFWQGSEAFF. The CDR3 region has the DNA TGTGCCAGCAGCCAAGCTTTATTCTGGCAGGGTAGCGAAGCTTTCTTT.

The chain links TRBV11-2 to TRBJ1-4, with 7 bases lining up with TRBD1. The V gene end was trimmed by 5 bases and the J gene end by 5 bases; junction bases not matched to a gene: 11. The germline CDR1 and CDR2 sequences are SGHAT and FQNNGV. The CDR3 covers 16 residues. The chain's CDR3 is CASSPIRGRGNEKLFF. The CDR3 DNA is TGTGCCAGCAGCCCGATCCGGGGCAGGGGGAATGAAAAACTGTTTTTT. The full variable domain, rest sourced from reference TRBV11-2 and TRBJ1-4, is EAGVAQSPRYKIIEKRQSVAFWCNPISGHATLYWYQQILGQGPKLLIQFQNNGVVDDSQLPKDRFSAERLKGVDSTLKIQPAKLEDSAVYLCASSPIRGRGNEKLFFGSGTQLSVL.

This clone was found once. The CDR3 loop is CASSFQTAYGETQYF. The CDR3 DNA reads as TGTGCCAGCAGCTTTCAGACAGCCTATGGGGAGACCCAGTACTTC. This rearrangement joins TRBV7-6 to TRBJ2-5, with D maybe TRBD1 (5 bases). V was cut by 3 bases and J by 5 bases, with 16 bases left in between. Germline CDR1 SGHVS, CDR2 FNYEAQ. CDR3 length: 15 residues.

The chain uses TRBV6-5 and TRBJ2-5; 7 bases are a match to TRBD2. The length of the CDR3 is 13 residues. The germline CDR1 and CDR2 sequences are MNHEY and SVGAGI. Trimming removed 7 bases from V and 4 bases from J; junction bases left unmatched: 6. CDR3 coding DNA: TGTGCCAGCACTCGGGAGGTGAGAGAGACCCAGTACTTC. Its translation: CASTREVRETQYF.